This T cell receptor beta chain was retrieved from a study of blood T cell repertoires in COVID-19. The CDR3 runs to 11 residues. Trimming pared 6 bases from V and 14 bases from J, leaving 13 bases between. How the authors handled the data: Estimated nucleated cell counts came from reference gene primer amplification. Some clones are missing from TCRdb's copy, which holds only in-frame ones; the method was immunoSEQ multiplex PCR. V and J calls and clone size are those listed in that table; D and trimming were worked out from the DNA. The sample lists roughly 99,000 clones; approximately 86% were seen once.

The sequencing sample was made of peripheral blood. V and J are TRBV12-3 or TRBV12-4 and TRBJ1-4, with D possibly matching TRBD1 (5 bases). This clonotype originated in a man aged 50 to 60 with COVID-19, enrolled during active disease. CDR3 DNA: TGTGCCAGCAGCCTTGGTGGGGGGCTGTTTTTT. Its protein is CASSLGGGLFF.